This TCR beta chain was sequenced for a study of OX40 agonist ivuxolimab in advanced cancers. Study-level background: Those treated in dose escalation had hepatocellular carcinoma, melanoma, renal cell cancer or head and neck cancer. Whole-study results and caveats: At 0.1 to 3.0 mg/kg and by week 6, CD4+ and CD8+ T cells in the blood had expanded clonally.

Prior autoimmune disease or systemic immunosuppression barred patients. Notes on this clone: Its target is unknown.

Profiling relied on immunoSEQ multiplex PCR, and the TCRdb table lists in-frame clones only, not all of them. The data contain more than 50,000 clones, 91% of them singletons. The source of this sequence is an adult with an advanced solid tumor such as melanoma, head and neck, liver or kidney cancer. The starting material was CD4+ or CD8+ T cells sorted from blood, obtained in a trial of the OX40 agonist ivuxolimab.

Written as DNA, the CDR3 is TGTGCCAGCAGCGTAGATCCAGGAAACTACGAGCAGTACTTC. It translates to CASSVDPGNYEQYF. The chain employs TRBV9 and TRBJ2-7, with D uncertain. V lost 0 bases, J lost 3 bases, and 10 bases lay in between. Germline V gene data show CDR1 as SGDLS and CDR2 as YYNGEE. This CDR3 is built from 14 residues.